One sample yielded the 31 T cell receptor beta chains listed below, sequenced in a study of long-term antiretroviral therapy in people with HIV. The assay, immunoSEQ v3.0, was run at survey level. Profiling relied on immunoSEQ multiplex PCR, and the TCRdb table lists in-frame clones only, not all of them. Among about 35,000 clones listed, approximately 80% were seen once. Source: unsorted PBMCs, taken 0.3 years after starting antiretroviral therapy. The receptors shown here come from a man aged 18 to 30 with HIV.

The CDR3 spells CASSLRGTNTEAFF. The CDR3 nucleotides are TGTGCCAGCAGCCTTCGTGGGACGAACACTGAAGCTTTCTTT. The V gene is TRBV6-5, the J gene TRBJ1-1; tentative D call: TRBD1 (5 bases). The CDR3 extends over 14 amino acids. Trimming cost V 6 bases and J 1 base, with 12 bases left between them. Looked up from germline, CDR1 is MNHEY and CDR2 is SVGAGI.

This rearrangement joins TRBV5-8 to TRBJ2-1; a weak D match, TRBD2 (5 bases). The V gene lost 2 bases and the J gene lost 4 bases, with 10 bases spanning the gap. This CDR3 has 14 residues. The germline V gene encodes CDR1 SGHTS and CDR2 YDEGEE. For the CDR3, the DNA is TGTGCCAGCAGCTTCACTAGTAGGTACAATGAGCAGTTCTTC. Its protein product is CASSFTSRYNEQFF. The full variable domain, rest sourced from reference TRBV5-8 and TRBJ2-1, is EAGVTQSPTHLIKTRGQQATLRCSPISGHTSVYWYQQALGLGLQFLLWYDEGEERNRGNFPPRFSGRQFPNYSSELNVNALELEDSALYLCASSFTSRYNEQFFGPGTRLTVL.

This chain uses TRBV6-1 with TRBJ1-4; no firm D call. This CDR3 comprises 14 residues. With 8 bases removed from V and 7 bases from J, the gap between germline ends came to 17 bases. Germline values: CDR1 MNHNS, CDR2 SASEGT. CDR3 nucleotides: TGTGCCAGCGAGGATCGGCCCCGGGGTGAAAAACTGTTTTTT. The encoded protein is CASEDRPRGEKLFF.

CDR3 coding DNA: TGTGCCTGGAGTCCCCGGACAGGGTGGGAGACCCAGTACTTC. The encoded protein is CAWSPRTGWETQYF. The chain has TRBV30 and TRBJ2-5; 8 bases are shared with TRBD1. Trimming cost V 2 bases and J 5 bases; bases outside gene matches: 7. This CDR3 contains 14 residues. Per germline, CDR1 GTSNPN and CDR2 SVGIG (reference sequence).

V usage is TRBV5-1 and J usage is TRBJ2-2; the D gene is possibly TRBD2 (5 bases). The germline CDR1 and CDR2 sequences are SGHRS and YFSETQ. Trimming took off 1 base at V and 5 bases at J, with 15 bases between the two ends. The CDR3 has 16 amino acids. The chain's CDR3 is CASSLLGGGGTGELFF. CDR3 nucleotides: TGCGCCAGCAGCTTGCTGGGTGGAGGTGGGACCGGGGAGCTGTTTTTT.

This chain connects TRBV10-3 to TRBJ1-5, with 10 nucleotides matching TRBD1. Germline CDR1 reads ENHRY; CDR2 reads SYGVKD. V shed 4 bases, J shed 5 bases, and the junction held 5 bases outside the gene matches. The CDR3 contains 15 residues. As DNA, the CDR3 is TGTGCCATCAGTGTGACAGGGGGCCTGGATCAGCCCCAGCATTTT. The encoded protein is CAISVTGGLDQPQHF.

The chain uses TRBV10-3 and TRBJ2-3; 12 nucleotides align to TRBD2. The CDR3 is made up of 16 amino acids. CDR1 ENHRY and CDR2 SYGVKD come from the germline V gene. CDR3 sequence: CAPRPEGLAGRPAQYF. CDR3 bases: TGTGCGCCTAGGCCAGAGGGACTAGCGGGCCGACCCGCGCAGTATTTT.

This clone was observed a handful of times. The chain couples TRBV6-6 to TRBJ2-1, with D possibly matching TRBD2 (7 bases). Germline assignment: CDR1 MNHNY and CDR2 SVGAGI (reference sequence). V gave up 2 bases and J gave up 7 bases, with 15 bases separating them. The CDR3 runs 15 residues. The CDR3 loop reads CASSYKEEGGNEQFF. The CDR3 nucleotides read TGTGCCAGCAGTTACAAGGAGGAGGGGGGGAATGAGCAGTTCTTC.

The chain joins TRBV5-1 to TRBJ2-1; D gene ambiguous. The V end lost 1 base, the J end lost 0 bases, and 8 bases lay between the germline ends. This CDR3 is 15 amino acids long. CDR1 is SGHRS, CDR2 YFSETQ, per germline. The CDR3 DNA reads as TGCGCCAGCAGCTTGCGGGCTAGCTCCTACAATGAGCAGTTCTTC. Translating gives CASSLRASSYNEQFF.

This clone was detected once. The V and J genes are TRBV28 and TRBJ2-7; 9 bases are a match to TRBD1. CDR1 MDHEN and CDR2 SYDVKM come from the germline V gene. V shed 6 bases, J shed 6 bases, and the junction held 18 bases outside the gene matches. CDR3 length: 17 amino acids. The CDR3 coding sequence is TGTGCCAGCAGACCCCCTCTAGGGACAGGGAAATTAGCCGAGCAGTACTTC. This translates into CASRPPLGTGKLAEQYF.

The V gene is TRBV9, the J gene TRBJ2-7; D might be TRBD1 (6 bases). V was shortened by 4 bases and J by 0 bases, with 11 bases between the two germline ends. Germline V gene data show CDR1 as SGDLS and CDR2 as YYNGEE. There are 14 residues in the CDR3. CDR3 protein: CASSQQGSSYEQYF. As DNA, the CDR3 is TGTGCCAGCAGCCAGCAGGGGTCCTCCTACGAGCAGTACTTC. The full variable domain, its missing parts supplied by reference TRBV9 and TRBJ2-7, is DSGVTQTPKHLITATGQRVTLRCSPRSGDLSVYWYQQSLDQGLQFLIQYYNGEERAKGNILERFSAQQFPDLHSELNLSSLELGDSALYFCASSQQGSSYEQYFGPGTRLTVT.

The V and J genes are TRBV28 and TRBJ2-1; D uncertain. The CDR3 loop spans 13 amino acids. Trimming took 6 bases from V and 1 from J, leaving 7 bases between them. Per germline, CDR1 MDHEN and CDR2 SYDVKM. The CDR3 coding sequence is TGTGCCAGCAGCCGGGCGTCCTACAATGAGCAGTTCTTC. This sequence encodes CASSRASYNEQFF.

The chain combines TRBV4-1 with TRBJ2-7, with D perhaps TRBD2 (6 bases). The germline gives CDR1 MGHRA, CDR2 YSYEKL. The V end was cut by 0 bases, the J end by 0 bases, with 12 bases between. The CDR3 has 16 residues. CDR3 DNA: TGCGCCAGCAGCCAAGATCTGGGACTTACCTCCTACGAGCAGTACTTC. It is translated as CASSQDLGLTSYEQYF.

The chain joins TRBV7-8 to TRBJ1-2; maybe TRBD1 (5 bases). Per the germline V gene, CDR1 is SGHVS and CDR2 is FQNEAQ. Trimming cost V 1 base and J 2 bases, with 11 bases left between them. This CDR3 has 15 residues. The CDR3 spells CASSLGRQSNYGYTF. The CDR3 DNA sequence: TGTGCCAGCAGCTTAGGGCGACAGTCCAACTATGGCTACACCTTC.

This clone was found once. This sequence joins TRBV30 and TRBJ2-7, with D perhaps TRBD2 (5 bases). The CDR3 covers 14 residues. Trimming removed 2 bases from V and 0 bases from J, with 11 bases in between. Per germline, CDR1 GTSNPN and CDR2 SVGIG (reference sequence). The CDR3 region is CAWSFSGVSYEQYF. DNA for the CDR3: TGTGCCTGGAGTTTCTCCGGGGTCTCCTACGAGCAGTACTTC.

Only one count was recorded for this clone. The chain employs TRBV28 and TRBJ2-3; a possible D gene is TRBD2 (5 bases). The germline gives CDR1 MDHEN, CDR2 SYDVKM. The CDR3 loop spans 12 amino acids. Deletions cut 5 bases from V and 7 bases from J, with 10 bases between. CDR3 protein: CASSLGVNTQYF. The CDR3 DNA sequence: TGTGCCAGCAGTCTGGGAGTCAATACGCAGTATTTT.

V and J are TRBV18 and TRBJ1-4, with D uncertain. In germline, CDR1 is KGHSH, CDR2 LQKENI. The CDR3 covers 15 residues. The V gene lost 2 bases and the J gene lost 7 bases, with 14 bases spanning the gap. CDR3 sequence: CASSPGPDRAEKLFF. In DNA, the CDR3 is TGTGCCAGCTCACCAGGGCCCGACCGCGCTGAAAAACTGTTTTTT. Based on the CDR3 plus reference TRBV18 and TRBJ1-4, the full variable domain is NAGVMQNPRHLVRRRGQEARLRCSPMKGHSHVYWYRQLPEEGLKFMVYLQKENIIDESGMPKERFSAEFPKEGPSILRIQQVVRGDSAAYFCASSPGPDRAEKLFFGSGTQLSVL.

The chain uses TRBV7-2 and TRBJ2-3; 8 nucleotides match TRBD2. The CDR3 has 15 amino acids. V was pared by 5 bases and J by 1 base, with 5 bases of the junction left unmatched. The germline V gene encodes CDR1 SGHTA and CDR2 FQGNSA. The CDR3 is CASSPDSGGTDTQYF. The CDR3 coding sequence is TGTGCCAGCAGCCCGGATAGCGGGGGCACAGATACGCAGTATTTT.

This clone has a handful of counts. V and J are TRBV11-2 and TRBJ1-1; 7 positions agree with TRBD1. Germline values: CDR1 SGHAT, CDR2 FQNNGV. V lost 4 bases to trimming and J lost 9 bases; unmatched junction nucleotides: 23. The CDR3 runs to 18 residues. CDR3 bases: TGTGCCAGCAGCTACCAATCGTCGGGACAGCCGACCGCGACCAAAGCTTTCTTT. As protein: CASSYQSSGQPTATKAFF.

The CDR3 nucleotides are TGTGCCAGCTCACCACGAGCAGGGGGGTGGACAGATACGCAGTATTTT. Translating gives CASSPRAGGWTDTQYF. The rearrangement links TRBV18 to TRBJ2-3, with D possibly TRBD1 on 7 matching bases. CDR1 and CDR2 (germline): KGHSH, LQKENI. CDR3 length: 16 residues. Trimming stripped 1 base from V and 3 bases from J, with 14 bases between.

V usage is TRBV28 and J usage is TRBJ2-7, with TRBD1 matching 10 bases. The CDR3 consists of 15 residues. Germline trimming cut 5 bases from V and 5 bases from J; bases unmatched to any gene: 9. Germline CDR1 reads MDHEN; CDR2 reads SYDVKM. CDR3 in DNA: TGTGCCAGCAGTCCGCCGGGACAGGGGATTCACGAGCAGTACTTC. Translation: CASSPPGQGIHEQYF. Drawing the rest from reference TRBV28 and TRBJ2-7, the complete variable domain is DVKVTQSSRYLVKRTGEKVFLECVQDMDHENMFWYRQDPGLGLRLIYFSYDVKMKEKGDIPEGYSVSREKKERFSLILESASTNQTSMYLCASSPPGQGIHEQYFGPGTRLTVT.

The rearrangement uses TRBV14 and TRBJ2-3, with 11 positions matching TRBD2. The CDR3 is 16 amino acids. The V and J ends lost 4 bases and 6 bases, in that order; junction bases with no gene match: 9. CDR1 SGHDN and CDR2 FVKESK come from the germline V gene. CDR3 residues: CASSPRLAGSMDTQYF. In nucleotides, the CDR3 is TGTGCCAGCAGCCCGAGACTAGCGGGATCAATGGATACGCAGTATTTT. The entire variable domain, with the rest obtained from reference TRBV14 and TRBJ2-3, is as follows: EAGVTQFPSHSVIEKGQTVTLRCDPISGHDNLYWYRRVMGKEIKFLLHFVKESKQDESGMPNNRFLAERTGGTYSTLKVQPAELEDSGVYFCASSPRLAGSMDTQYFGPGTRLTVL.

The rearrangement joins TRBV7-2 to TRBJ2-3; 7 bases fit TRBD2. This CDR3 region has 15 residues. V shed 5 bases, J shed 0 bases, and the junction held 5 bases outside the gene matches. Germline CDR1 is SGHTA and CDR2 is FQGNSA. The CDR3 loop is CASSLSGPSTDTQYF. The CDR3 DNA sequence: TGTGCCAGCAGCCTTAGCGGGCCGAGCACAGATACGCAGTATTTT.

The chain couples TRBV27 to TRBJ2-7; D remains unclear. The CDR3 has 12 residues. In germline, CDR1 is MNHEY, CDR2 SMNVEV (reference sequence). V lost 3 bases and J 5 bases, leaving 8 bases between the germline ends. The CDR3 DNA is TGTGCCAGCAGTTTTGGTAATGACGAGCAGTACTTC. Translation: CASSFGNDEQYF.

The genes are TRBV5-1 and TRBJ2-5, with 9 bases identical to TRBD2. This CDR3 spans 16 amino acids. Germline V gives CDR1 SGHRS, CDR2 YFSETQ. With V trimmed by 7 bases and J by 1 base, 11 bases remained unmatched. Here the CDR3 reads CASRGVSGSFQETQYF. CDR3 coding DNA: TGCGCCAGCCGAGGGGTTAGCGGGAGTTTCCAAGAGACCCAGTACTTC.

This clone has a single count. The gene calls are TRBV9 and TRBJ1-2; the D is unclear. Trimming removed 4 bases at V and 3 bases at J, with 16 bases between. The CDR3 totals 15 residues. Germline V gene lookup returns CDR1 SGDLS and CDR2 YYNGEE. The CDR3 is CASSSSGGQDYGYTF. As DNA, the CDR3 is TGTGCCAGCAGCTCCTCTGGTGGGCAGGACTATGGCTACACCTTC.

The chain uses TRBV11-1 and TRBJ2-7; D remains unclear. The V and J ends lost 5 bases and 5 bases respectively, with 16 bases between them. This CDR3 contains 14 residues. CDR1 is SGHAT, CDR2 FQDESV, per germline (reference sequence). The CDR3: CASSEDRRPHEQYF. The CDR3 nucleotides are TGTGCCAGCAGCGAGGACCGCCGTCCCCACGAGCAGTACTTC.

The rearrangement joins TRBV5-4 to TRBJ2-6, with a weak D call TRBD1 (6 bases). CDR1 and CDR2 (germline): SGHNT, YYREEE (reference sequence). This CDR3 has 16 residues. V gave up 4 bases and J gave up 0 bases, with 11 bases separating them. The CDR3 DNA sequence: TGTGCCAGCAGCAGACAGGCTTTCTCTGGGGCCAACGTCCTGACTTTC. Translated: CASSRQAFSGANVLTF. Drawing the rest from reference TRBV5-4 and TRBJ2-6, the complete variable domain is ETGVTQSPTHLIKTRGQQVTLRCSSQSGHNTVSWYQQALGQGPQFIFQYYREEENGRGNFPPRFSGLQFPNYSSELNVNALELDDSALYLCASSRQAFSGANVLTFGAGSRLTVL.

The rearrangement links TRBV9 to TRBJ2-1, with TRBD2 matching 10 bases. CDR1 is SGDLS and CDR2 is YYNGEE in the germline V gene. V trimming: 6 bases; J trimming: 0 bases; junction bases outside the gene matches: 9. The CDR3 loop spans 17 amino acids. The CDR3 DNA reads as TGTGCCAGCACGGCTAGCGGGGGCCCTAGCTCCTACAATGAGCAGTTCTTC. It specifies CASTASGGPSSYNEQFF. Variable domain in full (rest from reference TRBV9 and TRBJ2-1): DSGVTQTPKHLITATGQRVTLRCSPRSGDLSVYWYQQSLDQGLQFLIQYYNGEERAKGNILERFSAQQFPDLHSELNLSSLELGDSALYFCASTASGGPSSYNEQFFGPGTRLTVL.

The chain recombines TRBV13 with TRBJ2-1; 8 positions agree with TRBD2. J lost 8 bases, V lost 5 bases, and 5 bases had no gene match. Germline V gives CDR1 PRHDT, CDR2 FYEKMQ (reference sequence). The CDR3 contains 13 residues. The CDR3 sequence is CASSKAGEDEQFF. CDR3 DNA: TGTGCCAGCAGCAAAGCGGGGGAGGATGAGCAGTTCTTC.

The chain combines TRBV7-9 with TRBJ2-1; D gene unclear. In germline, CDR1 is SEHNR, CDR2 FQNEAQ (reference sequence). The CDR3 runs to 12 residues. V gave up 3 bases and J gave up 9 bases, with 9 bases separating them. As DNA, the CDR3 is TGTGCCAGCAGCTTCGGGTATAGTGAGCAGTTCTTC. Translated: CASSFGYSEQFF. The complete variable domain, with remaining parts taken from reference TRBV7-9 and TRBJ2-1, reads DTGVSQNPRHKITKRGQNVTFRCDPISEHNRLYWYRQTLGQGPEFLTYFQNEAQLEKSRLLSDRFSAERPKGSFSTLEIQRTEQGDSAMYLCASSFGYSEQFFGPGTRLTVL.